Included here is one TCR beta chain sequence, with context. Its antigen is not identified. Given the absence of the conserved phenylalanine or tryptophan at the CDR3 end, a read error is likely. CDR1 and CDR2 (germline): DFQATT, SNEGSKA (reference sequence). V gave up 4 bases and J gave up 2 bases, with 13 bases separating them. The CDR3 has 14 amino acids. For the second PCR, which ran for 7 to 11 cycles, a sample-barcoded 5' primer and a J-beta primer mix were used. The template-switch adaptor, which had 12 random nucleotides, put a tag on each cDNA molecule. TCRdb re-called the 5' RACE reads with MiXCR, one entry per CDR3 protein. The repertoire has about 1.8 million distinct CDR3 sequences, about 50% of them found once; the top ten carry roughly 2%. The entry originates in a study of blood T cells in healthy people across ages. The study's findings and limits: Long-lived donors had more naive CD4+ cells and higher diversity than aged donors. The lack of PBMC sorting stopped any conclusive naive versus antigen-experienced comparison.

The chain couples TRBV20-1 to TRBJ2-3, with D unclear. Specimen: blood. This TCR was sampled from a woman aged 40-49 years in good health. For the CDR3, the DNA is TGCAGTGCTAACCATCAGCCAAACACAGATACGCAGTATTGT. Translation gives CSANHQPNTDTQYC.